These 14 T cell receptor beta chains share one sample of origin, sequenced in a study of long-term antiretroviral therapy in people with HIV (dated by TCRdb to 2021 to 2024). The immunoSEQ hsTCRB v3.0 assay was used at survey level resolution to sequence the TRB variable region. In TCRdb, the immuneACCESS table is reduced to in-frame sequences with V and J assigned. These tables do not hold every clone; where another copy was compared, an unresolved V gene accounts for under half, and the others remain unexplained. The sample profile shows roughly 9,800 clones; approximately 78% of them were found once. The ten most abundant clones make up roughly 15% of the sample. The sample in question was unsorted PBMCs, obtained 0.7 years after starting antiretroviral therapy. All receptors come from a man aged 35-49 years with HIV.

The V gene is TRBV9, the J gene TRBJ2-3, with 8 bases matching TRBD2. The CDR3 contains 16 residues. The ends lost 2 bases at V and 2 bases at J; junction bases unmatched: 7. The germline gives CDR1 SGDLS, CDR2 YYNGEE. This CDR3 reads CASSVGSGIVTDTQYF. CDR3 nucleotides: TGTGCCAGCAGCGTGGGTAGCGGGATTGTCACAGATACGCAGTATTTT. The full variable domain, its missing parts supplied by reference TRBV9 and TRBJ2-3, is DSGVTQTPKHLITATGQRVTLRCSPRSGDLSVYWYQQSLDQGLQFLIQYYNGEERAKGNILERFSAQQFPDLHSELNLSSLELGDSALYFCASSVGSGIVTDTQYFGPGTRLTVL.

The chain joins TRBV14 to TRBJ2-7; 7 bases match TRBD1. Germline V gene data show CDR1 as SGHDN and CDR2 as FVKESK. The CDR3 is 15 amino acids. V dropped 1 base and J dropped 1; count of bases not matched to a gene: 4. In nucleotides, the CDR3 is TGTGCCAGCAGCCAAGGGACAGGTATTTCCTACGAGCAGTACTTC. Its translation: CASSQGTGISYEQYF.

CDR3 residues: CASSYLAGVLDTQYF. The CDR3 DNA reads as TGTGCCAGCAGTTATCTAGCGGGAGTTTTAGATACGCAGTATTTT. The rearrangement joins TRBV5-4 to TRBJ2-3; the match to TRBD2 covers 10 bases. J was trimmed by 5 bases and V by 5 bases; bases with no gene match: 8. Germline-derived CDR1 and CDR2 are SGHNT and YYREEE (reference sequence). This CDR3 is built from 15 residues.

The chain uses TRBV27 and TRBJ2-7, with TRBD2 identical over 7 bases. This CDR3 is 17 amino acids long. Per germline, CDR1 MNHEY and CDR2 SMNVEV (reference sequence). V shed 3 bases and J 5 bases; nucleotides not matched to a gene: 16. This CDR3 reads CASSFGPKWREWDEQYF. CDR3 coding DNA: TGTGCCAGCAGTTTTGGTCCCAAATGGCGGGAGTGGGACGAGCAGTACTTC.

V and J are TRBV5-1 and TRBJ1-1; D may be TRBD1 (5 bases). The CDR3 loop spans 16 amino acids. V dropped 2 bases and J dropped 1 base, with 15 bases sitting between them. Per the germline V gene, CDR1 is SGHRS and CDR2 is YFSETQ. CDR3 sequence (DNA): TGCGCCAGCAGCTTAGATGGACAAAGTAGGAACACTGAAGCTTTCTTT. It is translated as CASSLDGQSRNTEAFF.

The chain couples TRBV7-9 to TRBJ1-5, with TRBD1 matching over 10 bases. The CDR3 has 14 residues. The V gene end was trimmed by 3 bases and the J gene end by 6 bases; junction bases not matched to a gene: 2. Germline V gene sequence: CDR1 SEHNR, CDR2 FQNEAQ (reference sequence). CDR3 sequence (DNA): TGTGCCAGCAGCTTGGGACAGGGGAGTCAGCCCCAGCATTTT. Its protein is CASSLGQGSQPQHF. The full variable domain, with the rest looked up from reference TRBV7-9 and TRBJ1-5, is DTGVSQNPRHKITKRGQNVTFRCDPISEHNRLYWYRQTLGQGPEFLTYFQNEAQLEKSRLLSDRFSAERPKGSFSTLEIQRTEQGDSAMYLCASSLGQGSQPQHFGDGTRLSIL.

This clone is a singleton in its sample. The chain combines TRBV2 with TRBJ1-1; D call uncertain. This CDR3 has 13 residues. The V and J ends lost 10 bases and 1 base respectively, with 13 bases between them. Germline lookup yields CDR1 SNHLY and CDR2 FYNNEI. DNA of the CDR3: TGTGCCACCTCTTCGGAGGGGAACACTGAAGCTTTCTTT. Residues: CATSSEGNTEAFF.

The genes are TRBV5-1 and TRBJ1-1, with D maybe TRBD1 (5 bases). The CDR3 contains 13 residues. CDR1 and CDR2 (germline): SGHRS, YFSETQ. The ends were cut back, 7 bases at V and 3 bases at J, with 13 bases in the middle. The CDR3 region has the DNA TGCGCCAGCGGGGCGGGCGGGGACACTGAAGCTTTCTTT. Protein product: CASGAGGDTEAFF.

To note about this clone: Without the conserved terminal phenylalanine or tryptophan, this CDR3 likely stems from a read error. Because the CDR3's place on the DNA is in doubt, the DNA is left out and the CDR3 is given as listed by TCRdb. The chain employs TRBV28 and TRBJ1-1; the table names TRBD1, a call not compared with the DNA. Germline assignment: CDR1 MDHEN and CDR2 SYDVKM. The CDR3 length is 12 residues, termini included. Here the CDR3 reads CASSSGQGLVRN.

The genes are TRBV18 and TRBJ2-3; 7 nucleotides agree with TRBD2. Per the germline V gene, CDR1 is KGHSH and CDR2 is LQKENI. With V trimmed by 2 bases and J by 5 bases, 7 bases remained unmatched. The CDR3 is 15 amino acids. DNA for the CDR3: TGTGCCAGCTCACCATTCACTAGCGAGGGAGATACGCAGTATTTT. Amino acids: CASSPFTSEGDTQYF.

The V and J genes are TRBV2 and TRBJ1-5, with D possibly being TRBD1 (6 bases). CDR1 SNHLY and CDR2 FYNNEI come from the germline V gene. This CDR3 spans 13 amino acids. V was trimmed by 6 bases and J by 4 bases, leaving 10 bases between them. In DNA form, the CDR3 reads TGTGCCAGCAGACCGGACAGAAATCAGCCCCAGCATTTT. Translated: CASRPDRNQPQHF.

This clone ranks as medium-sized. The genes are TRBV5-1 and TRBJ2-1; the D gene could be TRBD1 or TRBD2 (5 bases each). The germline gives CDR1 SGHRS, CDR2 YFSETQ. With 3 bases removed from V and 8 bases from J, the gap between germline ends came to 18 bases. This CDR3 has 15 amino acids. The CDR3 here is CASSSPHVGVHEQFF. The CDR3 DNA follows: TGCGCCAGCAGCTCACCCCACGTGGGGGTCCATGAGCAGTTCTTC.

V gene TRBV18 combines with J gene TRBJ1-5; D is perhaps TRBD1 (5 bases). Germline loops: CDR1 KGHSH, CDR2 LQKENI. CDR3 length: 14 residues. The germline V and J ends were trimmed by 6 bases and 1 base, with 10 bases remaining between them. CDR3 in amino acids: CASSRDSSNQPQHF. In DNA form, the CDR3 reads TGTGCCAGCTCCCGTGACAGCAGCAATCAGCCCCAGCATTTT.

Sample share makes this clone medium-sized. The rearrangement joins TRBV4-3 to TRBJ2-3, with 8 bases that match TRBD2. CDR3 length: 16 residues. Germline V gene lookup returns CDR1 LGHNA and CDR2 YSLEER. The V and J ends lost 0 bases and 8 bases, in that order; junction bases with no gene match: 10. The DNA of the CDR3 is TGCGCCAGCAGCCAAGACAGAGCGGGAGAGGGCGGTACGCAGTATTTT. Its protein product is CASSQDRAGEGGTQYF.